The rows below give T cell receptor beta chains drawn from one sample of a study of CD8 T cells in ankylosing spondylitis. Via MiXCR, TCRdb re-called the 5' RACE reads, giving one row per CDR3 protein. The data show approximately 290,000 distinct CDR3 sequences, roughly 20% seen once. Source material: blood, either unsorted or a sorted T cell fraction (not recorded which). These receptors originate from a female donor with ankylosing spondylitis or in good health (not recorded which). CDR3s include the opening cysteine and the closing phenylalanine or tryptophan. The D gene is left open where the match is weak. Some rows have no size entry. The others give once, few or many, or a class for an expanded clone.

v_gene	d_gene	j_gene	abundance	CDR3nt	CDR3aa
TRBV4-3	NA	TRBJ2-7	NA	TGCGCCAGCAGCCAAGAAACTGAATCCCACGAGCAGTACTTC	CASSQETESHEQYF
TRBV6-1	NA	TRBJ2-5	few	TGTGCCAGCAACACCGGGGGACCCCAGACCCAGTACTTC	CASNTGGPQTQYF
TRBV6-5	NA	TRBJ2-2	few	TGTGCCAGCAGTTACAAGGGGCGCGGCACCGGGGAGCTGTTTTTT	CASSYKGRGTGELFF
TRBV7-2	TRBD2	TRBJ2-4	few	TGTGCCAGCAGCTTAAGCCTAGCGGGAAACATTCAGTACTTC	CASSLSLAGNIQYF
TRBV6-5	NA	TRBJ2-1	few	TGTGCCAGCAGGCACCACTACAATGAGCAGTTCTTC	CASRHHYNEQFF
TRBV4-1	TRBD2	TRBJ2-1	many	TGCGCCAGCAGACTGACTAGCGGGAGTGTTAATGAGCAGTTCTTC	CASRLTSGSVNEQFF
TRBV6-2/TRBV6-3	TRBD2	TRBJ2-1	NA	TGTGCCAGCAGCCTTCCTAGCGGGAGGCTCTCCTACAATGAGCAGTTCTTC	CASSLPSGRLSYNEQFF
TRBV7-2	TRBD1	TRBJ2-7	NA	TGTGCCAGCAGCCTTGCCGGGGACAGTTCCTACGAGCAGTACTTC	CASSLAGDSSYEQYF
TRBV20-1	NA	TRBJ2-5	many	TGCAGTGCTCCGGACAGTGGGGGGGCTAAAGAGACCCAGTACTTC	CSAPDSGGAKETQYF
TRBV9	NA	TRBJ1-2	NA	TGTGCCAGCAGCGCCGGGTGTGATTTTAACTATGGCTACACCTTC	CASSAGCDFNYGYTF
TRBV12-3/TRBV12-4	TRBD2	TRBJ2-1	few	TGTGCCAGCAGTTGGGGGGGAGAATCCTACAATGAGCAGTTCTTC	CASSWGGESYNEQFF
TRBV4-2	NA	TRBJ2-1	NA	TGTGCCAGCGGCCGCCGCCCCGTCTCCAATGAGCAGTTCTTC	CASGRRPVSNEQFF
TRBV24-1	NA	TRBJ2-3	NA	TGTGCCACCAGTTCATCCAACAGCCGCACAGATACGCAGTATTTT	CATSSSNSRTDTQYF
TRBV4-2	NA	TRBJ1-1	NA	TGTGCCAGCAGCCAAGATATCCGGGGGCCGAAAGCTTTCTTT	CASSQDIRGPKAFF
TRBV29-1	NA	TRBJ1-1	many	TGCAGCGTAGGGACCTATGAAGCTTTCTTT	CSVGTYEAFF
TRBV20-1	TRBD1	TRBJ1-1	NA	TGCAGTGCTAGTGAGGCAGGGGGCGCGAGAGCTTTCTTT	CSASEAGGARAFF
TRBV12-3/TRBV12-4	NA	TRBJ2-3	many	TGTGCCAGCACCCCCCCCCAGTTCGCAGATACGCAGTATTTT	CASTPPQFADTQYF
TRBV7-2	TRBD2	TRBJ2-3	few	TGTGCCAGCAGCTTTAGCGGGACAGATACGCAGTATTTT	CASSFSGTDTQYF
TRBV10-3	NA	TRBJ1-2	few	TGTGCCATCCGTGGCTACACCTTC	CAIRGYTF
TRBV24-1	NA	TRBJ1-2	NA	TGTGCCTTCCTAGTCCGGGGGGCGCATGGCTACACCTTC	CAFLVRGAHGYTF
TRBV18	NA	TRBJ1-5	NA	TGTGCCAGCTCACCCGGCAGGGTGGAGGGGCAGCCCCAGCATTTT	CASSPGRVEGQPQHF
TRBV7-8	TRBD1	TRBJ2-7	NA	TGTGCCAGCAGCTTATACGGACAGGGTGCCTACGAGCAGTACTTC	CASSLYGQGAYEQYF
TRBV20-1	NA	TRBJ1-1	many	TGCAGTGTTAAGGACCGACTTCGGACTATTCCGGTGAAATTT	CSVKDRLRTIPVKF
TRBV12-3/TRBV12-4	TRBD1	TRBJ2-7	NA	TGTGCCAGCAGTCCGGGACAGGGTGACCAGTACTTC	CASSPGQGDQYF
TRBV5-1	NA	TRBJ2-1	many	TGCGCCAGCGGGCCCTACAATGAGCAGTTCTTC	CASGPYNEQFF
TRBV3-1	NA	TRBJ2-1	NA	TGTGCCAGCAGCCCCAGTGGGGACTCTGAGCAGTTCTTC	CASSPSGDSEQFF
TRBV11-2	NA	TRBJ1-1	NA	TGTGCCAGCAGCTTAGAGCCCGTCGACACTGAAGCTTTCTTT	CASSLEPVDTEAFF
TRBV2	NA	TRBJ1-4	few	TGTGCCAGCGCGGTCTCAACTAATGAAAAACTGTTTTTT	CASAVSTNEKLFF
TRBV10-3	NA	TRBJ2-5	NA	TGTGCCATCACAGGGTCCGCGTTAGAGACCCAGTACTTC	CAITGSALETQYF